This T cell receptor (beta chain) is drawn from a study of T-cell memory formation after mild COVID-19. Turning to the study itself: Across donors, TCR clusters were largely donor specific. General observations from the study: Among contracting clones, CD4+ were mainly CM/EM and CD8+ enriched in EMRA.

The CDR3 length is 13 residues. The V gene's germline CDR1 is LGHDT and CDR2 YNNKEL (reference sequence). The V segment lost 4 bases and the J segment 7 bases; nucleotides outside the gene matches: 4. TCRdb called the 5' RACE reads again in MiXCR, with one record for every CDR3 protein. Of 350,000 to 500,000 distinct CDR3 sequences listed, about a sixth are singletons. With respect to this clonotype: What it binds is not known.

Input material: PBMCs or a T cell subset sorted from them (not recorded which). The clonotype was recovered from a man in his late teens or twenties who had mild COVID-19 (a few samples of this study predate the infection). Cell type and time point are not known. The V and J genes are TRBV3-1 and TRBJ2-1; 7 nucleotides agree with TRBD2. CDR3 loop: CASSRHGGNEQFF. Written as DNA, the CDR3 is TGTGCCAGCAGCCGCCACGGGGGGAATGAGCAGTTCTTC.